Listed below are T cell receptor beta chains from one sample, sequenced in a study of blood T cell repertoires in COVID-19. Clones were sequenced by immunoSEQ multiplex PCR, and TCRdb holds only the in-frame ones, with some missing. Among around 150,000 clones listed, about 80% were seen once. Sequencing was performed on peripheral blood. Every receptor here comes from a middle-aged woman with COVID-19, enrolled during active disease. Each CDR3 is given with its conserved first and last residue. Fields, in order: V gene, clone size, J gene, D gene, CDR3 protein, CDR3 DNA. The D gene is left open where the match is weak. For some rows the clone size is stated as once, few or many, or as a class when expanded; others skip it.

TRBV7-6	-	TRBJ2-1	TRBD1	CASSAGTGVYNEQFF	TGTGCCAGCAGCGCAGGGACAGGGGTATACAATGAGCAGTTCTTC
TRBV30	-	TRBJ2-7	TRBD1	CAWSTGGSSYEQYF	TGTGCCTGGAGTACAGGGGGCAGCTCCTACGAGCAGTACTTC
TRBV6-6	-	TRBJ2-2	-	CASSRITTGELFF	TGTGCCAGCAGTCGAATAACAACCGGGGAGCTGTTTTTT
TRBV6-4	-	TRBJ1-4	-	CAISPEPGLMYGEKLFF	TGTGCCATCTCTCCCGAGCCGGGACTTATGTATGGGGAAAAACTGTTTTTT
TRBV7-6	-	TRBJ2-5	TRBD2	CASSPLAGAVRTQYF	TGTGCCAGCAGCCCCTTAGCGGGAGCCGTTAGGACCCAGTACTTC
TRBV5-5	-	TRBJ2-3	TRBD2	CASSFTSATTDTQYF	TGTGCCAGCAGCTTCACTAGCGCAACCACAGATACGCAGTATTTT
TRBV27	once	TRBJ1-1	TRBD1	CASSLGTGNTEAFF	TGTGCCAGCAGTTTGGGGACAGGGAACACTGAAGCTTTCTTT
TRBV28	-	TRBJ2-5	TRBD1	CASSSSGAGTGRTQYF	TGTGCCAGCAGCTCGTCGGGGGCCGGGACAGGGCGGACCCAGTACTTC
TRBV19	-	TRBJ2-1	TRBD1	CASSIQGEDNEQFF	TGTGCCAGTAGTATACAGGGGGAAGACAATGAGCAGTTCTTC
TRBV7-3	-	TRBJ1-1	-	CASSHIMTELNTEAFF	TGTGCCAGCAGCCACATCATGACAGAACTGAACACTGAAGCTTTCTTT
TRBV7-9	few	TRBJ1-2	TRBD1	CASSLTGGGYTF	TGTGCCAGCAGCTTAACAGGGGGAGGCTACACCTTC
TRBV5-1	-	TRBJ2-1	TRBD2	CASSLGRGEHYNEQFF	TGCGCCAGCAGCTTGGGGCGGGGGGAGCACTACAATGAGCAGTTCTTC
TRBV21-1	-	TRBJ2-7	-	CASSKGDPGTGVYEQYF	TGTGCCAGCAGCAAAGGGGACCCCGGGACAGGGGTCTACGAGCAGTACTTC
TRBV2	-	TRBJ1-2	TRBD1	CASNKRDRDGYTF	TGTGCCAGCAATAAAAGGGACAGGGACGGCTACACCTTC